One sample yielded the 15 T cell receptor beta chains listed below, sequenced in a study of T cells after yellow fever vaccination. TCRdb reanalysed the 5' RACE reads using MiXCR and keeps one entry per CDR3 protein. The profile shows hundreds of thousands of distinct CDR3 sequences, about an eighth of them singletons. Sequencing was performed on CD4+ T cells sorted from PBMCs, taken 15 days after the yellow fever booster vaccination. These receptors were taken from a man between 18 and 29 years old who received the YFV17D yellow fever vaccine.

This chain uses TRBV14 with TRBJ2-7, with D hard to call. Germline assignment: CDR1 SGHDN and CDR2 FVKESK. This CDR3 is built from 13 residues. The V gene lost 4 bases and the J gene lost 7 bases, with 14 bases spanning the gap. This CDR3 reads CASSRSRVVEQYF. The CDR3 coding sequence is TGTGCCAGCAGCCGTAGTCGAGTGGTGGAGCAGTACTTC.

This clonotype turned up a few times. The V gene is TRBV3-1, the J gene TRBJ1-2; D not resolved. Germline assignment: CDR1 LGHDT and CDR2 YNNKEL (reference sequence). V shed 4 bases and J shed 7 bases, with 10 bases lying between them. This CDR3 is built from 12 residues. The CDR3: CASSRRRAGYTF. In DNA form, the CDR3 reads TGTGCCAGCAGCCGACGGAGGGCTGGCTACACCTTC.

The rearrangement links TRBV7-3 to TRBJ2-5; 10 bases are shared with TRBD1. The CDR3 runs to 19 residues. V shed 1 base and J 5 bases; nucleotides not matched to a gene: 16. Germline V CDR1 and CDR2: SGHTA, FQGTGA. In DNA form, the CDR3 reads TGTGCCAGCAGCTTAATAGGGGACAGGGGCCCTTCTATCGGGGAGACCCAGTACTTC. Amino acid sequence: CASSLIGDRGPSIGETQYF.

In this sample, this clonotype turned up a few times. The V gene is TRBV29-1, the J gene TRBJ2-7; D tentatively fits TRBD1 or TRBD2 (5 bases each). CDR3 length equals 13 residues. Germline V gene sequence: CDR1 SQVTM, CDR2 ANQGSEA. Trimming cost V 6 bases and J 1 base, with 13 bases left between them. CDR3 bases: TGCAGCGTGCAGGGAGAGTGGTCCTACGAGCAGTACTTC. Amino acids: CSVQGEWSYEQYF.

The chain has TRBV7-2 and TRBJ2-1; D is perhaps TRBD2 (6 bases). The CDR3 covers 14 residues. V was shortened by 8 bases and J by 4 bases, with 15 bases between the two germline ends. Germline loops: CDR1 SGHTA, CDR2 FQGNSA. CDR3 in amino acids: CASETPGVYNEQFF. CDR3 nucleotide sequence: TGTGCCAGCGAGACACCGGGGGTTTACAATGAGCAGTTCTTC.

A few counts support this clonotype. As DNA, the CDR3 is TGTGCCAGCTCACCCCCCGGGCGGGGGAGGTACTACGAGCAGTACTTC. The encoded protein is CASSPPGRGRYYEQYF. The chain is built from TRBV18 and TRBJ2-7; TRBD2 aligns across 7 bases. The CDR3 is 16 residues long. The J segment lost 3 bases and the V segment lost 3 bases, leaving 11 bases of the junction unmatched. CDR1 is KGHSH and CDR2 is LQKENI in the germline V gene.

The V and J genes are TRBV2 and TRBJ1-6; no clear D gene. The length of the CDR3 is 15 residues. Trimming cost V 5 bases and J 0 bases, with 8 bases left between them. Per germline, CDR1 SNHLY and CDR2 FYNNEI. The CDR3 DNA reads TGTGCCAGCAGTATCGGGAGCTCCTATAATTCACCCCTCCACTTT. It specifies CASSIGSSYNSPLHF.

V gene TRBV5-1 combines with J gene TRBJ1-2; D unclear. V was clipped by 3 bases and J by 6 bases, with 15 bases between them. Germline CDR1 and CDR2: SGHRS and YFSETQ. The CDR3 has 14 residues. The CDR3 is CASSSPDPSNGYTF. The CDR3 region has the DNA TGCGCCAGCAGCTCACCGGACCCATCCAATGGCTACACCTTC.

This clonotype was counted a few times. The chain combines TRBV18 with TRBJ1-4, with D uncertain. CDR1 is KGHSH, CDR2 LQKENI, per germline. The V and J ends lost 3 bases and 11 bases respectively, with 10 bases between them. This CDR3 comprises 12 residues. The CDR3 here is CASSPGQVKLFF. CDR3 DNA sequence: TGTGCCAGCTCACCCGGCCAGGTTAAACTGTTTTTT.

V gene TRBV7-9 combines with J gene TRBJ1-1, with 12 positions matching TRBD1. V was clipped by 4 bases and J by 11 bases; unmatched bases: 8. Germline CDR1 is SEHNR and CDR2 is FQNEAQ (reference sequence). The CDR3 has 14 amino acids. CDR3 in amino acids: CASSSGTGGARAFF. CDR3 coding DNA: TGTGCCAGCAGCTCCGGGACAGGGGGCGCCCGGGCTTTCTTT.

The chain recombines TRBV3-1 with TRBJ2-1; D is undetermined. CDR1 and CDR2 from the germline V gene are LGHDT and YNNKEL (reference sequence). The CDR3 runs to 15 residues. V gave up 5 bases and J gave up 0 bases, with 11 bases separating them. The CDR3 nucleotides are TGTGCCAGCAGCGATACGGTGAGCTCCTACAATGAGCAGTTCTTC. The encoded protein is CASSDTVSSYNEQFF.

This clonotype was counted a few times. This chain uses TRBV7-8 with TRBJ2-4, with D perhaps assigned TRBD1 or TRBD2 (5 bases each). The germline CDR1 and CDR2 sequences are SGHVS and FQNEAQ. This CDR3 comprises 15 residues. Trimming pared 5 bases from V and 8 bases from J, leaving 19 bases between. CDR3 amino acids: CASSLGRDPWDIQYF. The CDR3 DNA reads as TGTGCCAGCAGCCTCGGCCGGGACCCATGGGACATTCAGTACTTC.

The rearrangement uses TRBV9 and TRBJ2-2; TRBD1 aligns across 7 bases. Losses at the gene ends were 4 bases for V and 6 bases for J; bases not matched to a gene: 9. Per the germline V gene, CDR1 is SGDLS and CDR2 is YYNGEE. This CDR3 is built from 15 residues. CDR3 in DNA: TGTGCCAGCAGCCCACGACAGGGTAGGGCCGGGGAGCTGTTTTTT. Protein: CASSPRQGRAGELFF.

This clonotype has ten or more counts. The chain employs TRBV28 and TRBJ2-7; TRBD2 matches at 8 bases. The V and J ends lost 5 bases and 3 bases, in that order; junction bases with no gene match: 9. The germline V gene encodes CDR1 MDHEN and CDR2 SYDVKM. The CDR3 consists of 15 residues. The CDR3 spells CASSTPSGRVYEQYF. As DNA, the CDR3 is TGTGCCAGCAGTACTCCGAGCGGGAGAGTCTACGAGCAGTACTTC.

The chain is built from TRBV20-1 and TRBJ2-5; 10 bases are a match to TRBD1. Germline values: CDR1 DFQATT, CDR2 SNEGSKA (reference sequence). The CDR3 is made up of 15 amino acids. Trimming removed 2 bases from V and 2 bases from J; junction bases left unmatched: 5. CDR3 bases: TGCAGTGCTAGATCGGGACAGGGGAGACAAGAGACCCAGTACTTC. Translated, it gives CSARSGQGRQETQYF.